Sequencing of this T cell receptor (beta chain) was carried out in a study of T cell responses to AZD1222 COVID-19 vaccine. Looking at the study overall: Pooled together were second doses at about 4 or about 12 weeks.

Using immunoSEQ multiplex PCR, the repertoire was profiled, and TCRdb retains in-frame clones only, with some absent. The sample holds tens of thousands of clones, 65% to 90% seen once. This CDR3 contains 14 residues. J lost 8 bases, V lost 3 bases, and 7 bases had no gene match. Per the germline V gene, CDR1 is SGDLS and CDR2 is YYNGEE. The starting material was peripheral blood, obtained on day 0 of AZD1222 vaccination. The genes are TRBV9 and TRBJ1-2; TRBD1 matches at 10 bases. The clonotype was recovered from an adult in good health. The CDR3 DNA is TGTGCCAGCAGCGCGGCGACAGGGGGCACCGGCTACACCTTC. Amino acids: CASSAATGGTGYTF.